The present T cell receptor beta chain was sequenced within a study of T cell responses to AZD1222 COVID-19 vaccine. Study observations and caveats: Reportedly, nearly half of unique spike TCRs recognized epitopes outside B.1.351/B.1.1.7 mutations.

Regarding this clone: The antigen is unknown.

This CDR3 region has 14 residues. The V and J ends lost 1 base and 6 bases, in that order; junction bases with no gene match: 6. Per the germline V gene, CDR1 is SGHDN and CDR2 is FVKESK. Produced via immunoSEQ multiplex PCR; TCRdb's table is partial and in-frame only. In the table there are some 110,000 clones, 85% to 90% of which are singletons. This sample comprised peripheral blood, obtained 28 days after the second AZD1222 dose. The receptor was derived from an adult who received the AZD1222 COVID-19 vaccine. The rearrangement joins TRBV14 to TRBJ2-7, with 7 positions matching TRBD1. The CDR3 DNA sequence: TGTGCCAGCAGCCAAGTGAGGACAGGAGGCGAGCAGTACTTC. Translated, it gives CASSQVRTGGEQYF.